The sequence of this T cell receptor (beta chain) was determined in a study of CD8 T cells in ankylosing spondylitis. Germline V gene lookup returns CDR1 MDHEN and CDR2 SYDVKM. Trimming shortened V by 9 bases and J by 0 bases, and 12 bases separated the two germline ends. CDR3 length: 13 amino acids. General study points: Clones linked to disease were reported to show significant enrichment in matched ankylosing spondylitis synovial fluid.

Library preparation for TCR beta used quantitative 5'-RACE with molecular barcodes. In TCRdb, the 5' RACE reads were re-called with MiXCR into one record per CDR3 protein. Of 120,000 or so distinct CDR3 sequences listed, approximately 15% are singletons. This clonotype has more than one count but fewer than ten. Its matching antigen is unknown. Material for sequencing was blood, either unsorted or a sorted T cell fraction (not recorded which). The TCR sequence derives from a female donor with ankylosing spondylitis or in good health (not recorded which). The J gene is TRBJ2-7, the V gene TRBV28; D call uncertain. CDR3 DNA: TGTGCCAGTGTAAGTCGGAGCTCCTACGAGCAGTACTTC. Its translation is CASVSRSSYEQYF.